Listed below are T cell receptor beta chains from one sample, sequenced in a study of regulatory T cells in long-lasting Graves disease. A single record per CDR3 protein comes from TCRdb applying MiXCR to the multiplex PCR reads. The data contain 440,000 or so distinct CDR3 sequences, 14% to 15% of them singletons. The sample also formed part of further work on T cells in Graves' hyperthyroidism and ophthalmopathy.

Here the sequenced sample was peripheral blood mononuclear cells (PBMCs), taken at new diagnosis, from a patient treated with antithyroid drugs. These receptors came from a woman aged 30 to 39 with Graves disease. The CDR3 runs from the conserved cysteine through the conserved F or W. The order of the fields is J gene, D gene, V gene, clone size, CDR3 DNA, CDR3 protein. A D gene is named only where the DNA matches it firmly. Rows may omit the clone size; those that give it use once, few, many or a size class.

TRBJ1-1	NA	TRBV3-1	many	TGTGCCAGCAGCCAAGAACCCGCAAACTCGAGGGGGGCTTTCTTT	CASSQEPANSRGAFF
TRBJ2-2	NA	TRBV2	many	TGTGCCAGCATTTACAGCTTCTTCACCGGGGAGCTGTTTTTT	CASIYSFFTGELFF
TRBJ2-7	TRBD2	TRBV2	many	TGTGCCAGCAGCCTTGAGGGACTAGGGGGAAGAGAGCAGTACTTC	CASSLEGLGGREQYF
TRBJ2-5	TRBD2	TRBV3-1	many	TGTGCCAGCAGCCAAGACTTGACTAGCGGGAGGGCCGAGGAGACCCAGTACTTC	CASSQDLTSGRAEETQYF
TRBJ1-3	NA	TRBV20-1	few	TGCAGTGCTACGCAGGGGACTGGAAACACCATATATTTT	CSATQGTGNTIYF
TRBJ2-7	NA	TRBV3-1	NA	TGTGCCAGCAGCCAAGATCCAGGGGCCCCCTCCTACGAGCAGTACTTC	CASSQDPGAPSYEQYF
TRBJ2-5	NA	TRBV11-2	NA	TGTGCCAGCAGCTTATACAGGGTCGGTCCAGAGACCCAGTACTTC	CASSLYRVGPETQYF
TRBJ1-5	NA	TRBV20-1	few	TGCAGTGGACTGCGGCAGAGCAATCAGCCCCAGCATTTT	CSGLRQSNQPQHF
TRBJ2-2	TRBD1	TRBV18	many	TGTGCCAGCTCACCACGGGACAGCCTCACCGGGGAGCTGTTTTTT	CASSPRDSLTGELFF
TRBJ2-1	TRBD2	TRBV27	many	TGTGCCAGCAGTTCCAGACTAGCGGGAGGGCAAAATGAGCAGTTCTTC	CASSSRLAGGQNEQFF
TRBJ2-7	NA	TRBV13	many	TGTGCCAGCAGCGCGCGAACCTCCGGGGCCAGCTACGAGCAGTACTTC	CASSARTSGASYEQYF